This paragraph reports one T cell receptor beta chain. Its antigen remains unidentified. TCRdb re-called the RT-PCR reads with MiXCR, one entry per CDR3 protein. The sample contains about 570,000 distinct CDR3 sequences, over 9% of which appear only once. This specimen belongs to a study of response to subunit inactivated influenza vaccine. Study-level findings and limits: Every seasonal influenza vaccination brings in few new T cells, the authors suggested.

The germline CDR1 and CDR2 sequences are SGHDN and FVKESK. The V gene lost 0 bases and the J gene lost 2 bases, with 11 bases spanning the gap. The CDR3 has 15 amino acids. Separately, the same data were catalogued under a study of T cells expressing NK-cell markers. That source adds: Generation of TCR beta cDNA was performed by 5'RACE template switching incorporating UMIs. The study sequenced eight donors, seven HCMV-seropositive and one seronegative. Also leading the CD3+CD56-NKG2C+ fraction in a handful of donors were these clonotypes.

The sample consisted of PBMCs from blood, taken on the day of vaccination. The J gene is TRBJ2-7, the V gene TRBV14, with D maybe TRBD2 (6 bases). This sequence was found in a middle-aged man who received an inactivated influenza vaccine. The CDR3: CASSQEAWEAYEQYF. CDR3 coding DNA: TGTGCCAGCAGCCAAGAAGCCTGGGAGGCCTACGAGCAGTACTTC.